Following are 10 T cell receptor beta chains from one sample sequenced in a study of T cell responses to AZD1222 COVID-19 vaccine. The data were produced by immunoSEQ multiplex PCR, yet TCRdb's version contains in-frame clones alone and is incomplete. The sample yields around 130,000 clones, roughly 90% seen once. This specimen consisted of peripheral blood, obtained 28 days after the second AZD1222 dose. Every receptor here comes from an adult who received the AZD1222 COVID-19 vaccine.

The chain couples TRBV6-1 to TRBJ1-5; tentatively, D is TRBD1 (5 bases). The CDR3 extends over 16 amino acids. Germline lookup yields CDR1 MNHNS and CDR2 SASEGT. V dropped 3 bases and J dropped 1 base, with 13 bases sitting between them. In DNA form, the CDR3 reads TGTGCCAGCAGTGAGTTAGAGGGACGCAGCAATCAGCCCCAGCATTTT. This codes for CASSELEGRSNQPQHF.

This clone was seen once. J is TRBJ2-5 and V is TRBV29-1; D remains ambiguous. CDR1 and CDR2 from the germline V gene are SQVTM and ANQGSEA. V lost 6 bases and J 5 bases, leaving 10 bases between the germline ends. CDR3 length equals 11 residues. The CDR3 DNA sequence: TGCAGCGTCCTATTAGGGGAGACCCAGTACTTC. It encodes CSVLLGETQYF.

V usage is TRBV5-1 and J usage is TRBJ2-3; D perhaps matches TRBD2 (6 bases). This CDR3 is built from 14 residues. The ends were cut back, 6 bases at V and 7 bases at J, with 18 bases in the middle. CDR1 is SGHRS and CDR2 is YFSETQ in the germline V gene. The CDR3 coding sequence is TGCGCCAGCACCCACGGCGGGGCTAAAAATACGCAGTATTTT. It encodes CASTHGGAKNTQYF.

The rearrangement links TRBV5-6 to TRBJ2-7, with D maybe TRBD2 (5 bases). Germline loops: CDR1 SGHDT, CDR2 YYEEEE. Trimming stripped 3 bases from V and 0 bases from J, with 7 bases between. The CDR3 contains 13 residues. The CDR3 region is CASSSRDSYEQYF. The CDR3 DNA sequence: TGTGCCAGCAGCTCCCGGGACTCCTACGAGCAGTACTTC.

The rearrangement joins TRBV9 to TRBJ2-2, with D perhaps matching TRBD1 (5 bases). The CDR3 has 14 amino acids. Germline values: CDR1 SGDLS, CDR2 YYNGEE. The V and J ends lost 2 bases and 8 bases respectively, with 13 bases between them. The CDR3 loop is CASSVGSRTGELFF. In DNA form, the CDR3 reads TGTGCCAGCAGCGTCGGAAGCCGGACAGGGGAGCTGTTTTTT.

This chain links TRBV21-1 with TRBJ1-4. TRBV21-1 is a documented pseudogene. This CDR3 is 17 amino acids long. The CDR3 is CASSNHSWDQGAEKLFF. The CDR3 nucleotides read TGTGCCAGCAGCAACCACTCTTGGGACCAAGGGGCTGAAAAACTGTTTTTT.

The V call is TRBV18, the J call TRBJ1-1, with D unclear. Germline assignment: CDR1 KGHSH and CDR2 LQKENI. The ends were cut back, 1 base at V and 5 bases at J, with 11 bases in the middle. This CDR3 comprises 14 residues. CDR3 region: CASSPLDTETEAFF. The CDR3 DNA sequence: TGTGCCAGCTCACCACTGGATACGGAAACTGAAGCTTTCTTT.

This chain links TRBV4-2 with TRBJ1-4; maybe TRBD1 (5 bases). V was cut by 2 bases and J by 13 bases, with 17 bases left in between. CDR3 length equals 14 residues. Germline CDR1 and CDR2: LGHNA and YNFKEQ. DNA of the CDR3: TGTGCCAGCAGCCAAAATGGCAGGGAGGAGAGACTGTTTTTT. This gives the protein CASSQNGREERLFF.

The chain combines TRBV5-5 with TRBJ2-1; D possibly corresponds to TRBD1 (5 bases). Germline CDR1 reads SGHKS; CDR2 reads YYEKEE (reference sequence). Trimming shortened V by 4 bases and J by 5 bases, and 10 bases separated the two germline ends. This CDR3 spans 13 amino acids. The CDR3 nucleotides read TGTGCCAGCAGCCCGGACACCCACAATGAGCAGTTCTTC. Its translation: CASSPDTHNEQFF.

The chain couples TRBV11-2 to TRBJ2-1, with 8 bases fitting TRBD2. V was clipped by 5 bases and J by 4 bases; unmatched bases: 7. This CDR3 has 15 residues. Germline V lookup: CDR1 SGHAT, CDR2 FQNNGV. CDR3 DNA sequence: TGTGCCAGCAGCCTAGCTATAGCGGGGTACAATGAGCAGTTCTTC. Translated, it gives CASSLAIAGYNEQFF.